The present T cell receptor beta chain was sequenced within a study of cytomegalovirus exposure and HLA in healthy donors (dated by TCRdb to about 2017). Regarding the complete study: An earlier analysis of some 500 of the donors reported about 250 Gb of sequence data and 117 million unique TCR beta sequences from about 180 million T cells. Around 320 gigabases of sequencing data and 80 million or so unique TCR sequences were included in an early release covering about 620 HLA-typed donors. Of the 300 to 400 genotyped donors, around 81% fell in the genetic ancestry cluster associated with self-reported Caucasian donors. The study aimed to test whether signatures of past pathogen exposure could be identified by cataloging public T cell receptors. The T cell repertoires of some 670 subjects were profiled by immunosequencing and related to cytomegalovirus serostatus. In addition to the first cohort of about 650 subjects, a separate validation cohort of approximately 130 different subjects was used. To predict cytomegalovirus infection status, the study brought together high-throughput TCR immunosequencing, statistical association of individual TCRs with disease status, and machine learning. A later analysis re-examined previously published TCR beta repertoires from just over 650 donors and added high-resolution HLA genotyping to investigate patterns of TCR occurrence. Rather than using new phenotypic data, the later analysis identified candidate immune exposures from TCR beta sequences and from how often those sequences occurred across donors. In an earlier analysis of more than 550 of the donors, high-throughput TCR beta sequencing was used to judge whether each TCR beta V gene segment behaved as functional or pseudogenic. Donor age, sex, ethnicity and CMV serostatus were compiled alongside the repertoire data. Genome-wide SNP genotypes for about 65% of the roughly 700 donors were used in a later genetic analysis, which treated that subset as a discovery cohort. Every discovery cohort repertoire had been produced on one sequencing platform. Class I and class II HLA loci were covered by the typing at four-digit resolution. Typing coverage differed by locus: A, B, C, DRB1 and DQB1 were typed in about 620-640 donors, DQA1 in 522, DPA1 in 600 to 610, and DPB1 in approximately 450. Roughly five DR-DQ haplotypes were treated as single units for association and clustering because of strong linkage in the cohort. Across 398 genotyped donors of the cohort, an average of about 240,000 unique TCR beta nucleotide sequences per donor were sequenced, and approximately 17% of those sequences were non-productive.

For this clone: This receptor's antigen is unknown. No much larger clone is present one base from it, and per-base qualities are unavailable.

The cohort was made up of about 610 healthy bone marrow donors. All cohort members were sampled while nominally healthy, although unrecorded immune exposures were likely present. The donor was CMV seronegative and was included in the group of under 450 seronegative cohort members. Each donor provided a peripheral blood sample, and peripheral blood mononuclear cells were used for TCR beta sequencing. The Qiagen DNeasy Blood Extraction Kit was used to extract genomic DNA from the blood cell samples. Library prep was done by the immunoSEQ multiplex PCR assay. A mixture of 60 forward primers for TCR Vbeta segments and 13 reverse primers for TCR Jbeta segments was used in the multiplex PCR. The CDR3 region of rearranged TCR beta genes was amplified from genomic DNA with a multiplex PCR assay. The amplified TCR beta libraries were sequenced on the Illumina HiSeq System as 87-base-pair reads. Under the source paper's analysis protocol: In a later analysis, tens of millions of unique TCR beta chains were counted across the roughly 610 repertoires, and about 9.9 million of these chains were shared by at least two donors. To remove PCR and sequencing errors, raw reads were error-corrected and collapsed into unique sequences using a nearest-neighbor algorithm that merged closely related sequences. To assign V, D and J gene segments, CDR3 sequences were aligned to IMGT reference sequences. For a sequence to be retained, a match of at least six nucleotides was required to both a V gene segment and a J gene segment. A rearrangement was called productive if the CDR3 had no stop codons and remained in frame with V and J, and every other rearrangement was called non-productive. CDR3 was defined by IMGT convention, running from the second conserved V-encoded cysteine to the conserved J-encoded phenylalanine. Sequences without an unambiguous match to a single V gene segment were excluded from the earlier analysis of 450 to 650 of the donors. An earlier analysis of approximately 590 of the donors called V segments functional above 56.7% productive rearrangements and segregating when the between-donor standard deviation exceeded 5%. A statistical classification framework was built for diagnosing cytomegalovirus status from the catalog of TCR beta chain sequences. V and J gene assignment, in a later analysis, came from comparing TCR nucleotide sequences with IMGT/GENE-DB human TR gene sequences. Using the TCRdist pipeline, a later analysis assigned CDR3 sequences along with most-parsimonious VDJ recombination scenarios. A later analysis defined each TCR beta chain by its CDR3 amino acid sequence plus V-gene family, and excluded reads lacking a unique V-gene family. To address suspected cross-contamination and a sequencing artifact, a later analysis removed around 600 highly shared, low-generation-probability nucleotide sequences. In a later analysis, a clonal expansion index was calculated for each public chain from normalized within-repertoire ranks of inferred template counts. Generation probabilities in a later analysis came from a VDJ recombination model fitted to out-of-frame rearrangements, and those results were checked against IGoR. A later analysis scored TCR-TCR, TCR-HLA and TCR-CMV co-occurrence with hypergeometric tests, applying a repertoire-size bias correction to TCR pairs. In a later analysis, false discovery rates were estimated by permuting HLA or CMV assignments 20 times. In a later analysis, co-occurring TCRs were grouped with DBSCAN, and TCRdist sequence similarity was added when clustering was performed within HLA-allele-positive subsets. For co-occurrence clustering, repertoires with fewer than 30,000 or more than 120,000 public chains were excluded, along with several repertoires with anomalous nucleotide sharing. TCRdb holds this immuneACCESS table with in-frame rearrangements only. Some clones are missing; in checked studies, unresolved V genes explain under half, and the rest has no known cause. That table supplies the V and J calls and clone size; D and trimming were determined from the DNA. In this sample the table shows 150,000 to 200,000 clones, about 80% of which occur a single time. Together, the top ten hold under 15% of the sample.

What the study reported, not specific to this receptor: Some IMGT-functional V segments, including TRBV6-2 and TRBV6-3, could not be told apart with the 87-base-pair reads, so those segments were excluded. A cluster of highly shared sequence variants was judged likely to represent a technical artifact of the sequencing pipeline. Most TCR sequences were seen in very few donors, while some public TCRs were found in many individuals. An association between a missense DCLRE1C variant and V-gene and J-gene trimming of TCR beta chains was found in a later genetic analysis and replicated in an independent cohort. The authors suggested that the approach could potentially be generalized to other disease states and immunological phenotypes. Assigning TCR associations to individual alleles was difficult when HLA alleles, especially DR and DQ, strongly co-occurred. Linkage disequilibrium might explain the correlated functional status among segregating V segments, but an unknown experimental factor could not be ruled out. Most CMV-associated TCR beta chains appeared to be HLA-restricted in a later analysis, and the HLA associations seemed to be driven largely by CMV exposure. The presence/absence analyses assumed that sequencing depth was roughly uniform across donors, and that assumption may not be true. The study gave a list of about 170 TCR beta chains associated with cytomegalovirus. CMV serostatus was the only immune exposure information available for the cohort. Broadly in line with IMGT annotations, most TCR beta V segments showed up in productive rearrangements about 90% or about 30% of the time in an earlier analysis of 587 of the donors. Only TCR beta chains were sequenced in this cohort, and the absence of alpha or paired-chain data limited detectable features. In a later analysis, TCR association rates were found to vary across HLA loci, with the most associated TCRs seen for DRB1 alleles and the fewest for HLA-C alleles. A later analysis found that HLA-associated TCR beta chains were more clonally expanded and had lower generation probabilities than equally common non-associated chains. A later genetic analysis reported fewer N-insertions in productive TCRs among donors in an Asian-associated ancestry cluster than the roughly 620-donor mean. The classifier was reported to diagnose cytomegalovirus status with high specificity and sensitivity in both the original cohort and the validation cohort. In vitro tests confirmed that a few of the cytomegalovirus-associated TCR beta chains recognize cytomegalovirus antigens. The earlier analysis of approximately 560 of the donors excluded roughly 16 rarely observed V segments, including chromosome 9 orphons, because counts were too low. A further reported finding was that TCR beta sequences accurately predicted the HLA-A and HLA-B alleles for most subjects in the first cohort. A later analysis associated about 17,000 TCR beta sequences with specific HLA alleles at a false discovery rate of 0.05. Because some donors lacked HLA typing at each locus, the association tests relied only on the typed subset. In a later analysis, several top co-occurrence clusters were reported to appear linked to parvovirus B19, influenza, CMV and Epstein-Barr virus.

For this chain, trimming is 4 bases at the V end and 0 bases at the J end, and the number of junction bases without a gene match is 12. Spanning cysteine to phenylalanine, the CDR3 consists of 17 amino acids. The DNA shown is the 51-base CDR3, in frame from base 1. The CDR1 and CDR2 encoded by the germline V gene (reference sequence) are SEHNR and FQNEAQ. The chain uses TRBV7-9 and TRBJ2-7; the junction holds 7 bases that match TRBD2. This receptor was identified in a woman aged 35 to 49 in good health and CMV-seronegative. Sequenced material: PBMCs. The CDR3 protein sequence reads: CASSSLSVLAFSYEQYF. The DNA sequence is as follows: TGTGCCAGCAGCTCCCTCTCCGTACTAGCGTTCTCCTACGAGCAGTACTTC.